The clone carrying this T cell receptor beta chain was seen a single time. Germline V lookup: CDR1 MDHEN, CDR2 SYDVKM. There are 15 residues in the CDR3. The junction had 6 bases not matched to a gene; V was cut back by 4 bases and J by 3 bases. The data stem from a study of T cell changes during pregnancy in multiple sclerosis. Some clones are missing from TCRdb's copy, which holds only in-frame ones; the method was immunoSEQ multiplex PCR. The sample carries roughly 46,000 clones, under 90% recorded once. The source of this sequence is a female donor with multiple sclerosis, enrolled in a pregnancy study. The sequences come from CD4+ T cells from peripheral blood mononuclear cells, collected before pregnancy. The V and J genes are TRBV28 and TRBJ1-1, with 9 bases identical to TRBD1. The CDR3, as DNA: TGTGCCAGCAGTTCCTCCGGGACAGGGTACACTGAAGCTTTCTTT. As protein: CASSSSGTGYTEAFF.